One and the same sample provided the 11 T cell receptor beta chains below, sequenced in a study of CD8+CD57+ T cells in acquired aplastic anemia (dated by TCRdb to the late 2010s). This sample was sequenced with an Illumina HiSeq 2000. TCR beta VDJ combination and CDR3 sequence profiling used genomic DNA as the template. TCRdb reran the public reads through fastp at Q25 and MiXCR, keeping productive beta chains. Each entry merges the rows of one CDR3 protein and shows their most common DNA and genes. The sample records about 160,000 distinct CDR3 sequences, roughly 47% of which are singletons. The ten top clones hold approximately 1% of the sample. Sequences were obtained from sorted CD4+, CD8+, or CD8+CD57+ T cells (not recorded which) from PBMCs. These receptors were taken from a human donor in good health.

The table lists this clonotype with many counts. CDR3 sequence: CASNLGGPGNQPQHF. The CDR3 nucleotides read TGTGCCAGCAACCTGGGCGGCCCCGGCAATCAGCCCCAGCATTTT. The V gene is TRBV7-2, the J gene TRBJ1-5; no reliable D call. Trimming shortened V by 7 bases and J by 2 bases, and 15 bases separated the two germline ends. This CDR3 is 15 amino acids long. Germline V lookup: CDR1 SGHTA, CDR2 FQGNSA.

This clonotype was detected a few times. This may be a read error, as it is one base from a much larger clone. V gene TRBV20-1 combines with J gene TRBJ2-1, with 7 bases identical to TRBD2. The CDR3 runs to 16 residues. In germline, CDR1 is DFQATT, CDR2 SNEGSKA (reference sequence). The CDR3 loop reads CSVREGRLADYNEQFF. In DNA, the CDR3 is TGCAGTGTTAGAGAGGGTAGGCTAGCGGATTACAATGAGCAGTTCTTC.

This clonotype was recorded only once. The CDR3 does not close with the conserved phenylalanine or tryptophan, likely indicating a read error. The V and J genes are TRBV7-9 and TRBJ1-6; D ambiguous. Per the germline V gene, CDR1 is SEHNR and CDR2 is FQNEAQ (reference sequence). This CDR3 has 15 amino acids. V was shortened by 1 base and J by 9 bases, with 13 bases between the two germline ends. The CDR3 bases are TGTGCCAGCAGCTTAGATGGAGCCGCAAGTTCACCCCTCCACCTT. It translates to CASSLDGAASSPLHL.

The table lists this clonotype with many counts. The chain recombines TRBV10-2 with TRBJ2-1; D is unresolved. The CDR3 totals 11 residues. Looked up from germline, CDR1 is WSHSY and CDR2 is SAAADI. V was trimmed by 10 bases and J by 9 bases, leaving 13 bases between them. The CDR3 coding sequence is TGCGCCACCCGGGCCTCTATTGAGCAGTTCTTC. Translating gives CATRASIEQFF.

This clonotype was counted only a few times. One base away lies a much larger clone, so this may be a sequencing read error. V and J are TRBV20-1 and TRBJ2-5; D ambiguous. Germline loops: CDR1 DFQATT, CDR2 SNEGSKA (reference sequence). The CDR3 consists of 10 residues. In nucleotides, the CDR3 is TGCGGTGCTATATACGAGACCCAGTACTTC. It encodes CGAIYETQYF.

The V and J genes are TRBV20-1 and TRBJ2-7, with 11 positions matching TRBD1. V gave up 6 bases and J gave up 3 bases; unmatched junction bases: 1. In germline, CDR1 is DFQATT, CDR2 SNEGSKA (reference sequence). CDR3 length: 12 amino acids. As DNA, the CDR3 is TGCAGTGCCGGGACAGGGGGCTACGAGCAGTACTTC. Its translation: CSAGTGGYEQYF.

This chain connects TRBV10-2 to TRBJ2-1; no firm D call. Per germline, CDR1 WSHSY and CDR2 SAAADI. Trimming cost V 6 bases and J 3 bases, with 12 bases left between them. This CDR3 comprises 14 residues. CDR3 nucleotide sequence: TGCGCCAGCAGCCAAGATCTACGCTACAATGAGCAGTTCTTC. The encoded protein is CASSQDLRYNEQFF.

On this clonotype itself: A much larger clone differs by one base, so this may be a read error. The chain is built from TRBV4-2 and TRBJ2-5; D is ambiguous. Per the germline V gene, CDR1 is LGHNA and CDR2 is YNFKEQ. The V end was cut by 1 base, the J end by 4 bases, with 10 bases between. The CDR3 spans 14 residues. The CDR3 coding sequence is TGTGCCAGCAGCCAAGTCGGAGTCCGAGAGACCCAGTACTTC. Translation: CASSQVGVRETQYF.

This clonotype occurred many times. This rearrangement joins TRBV12-3 or TRBV12-4 to TRBJ2-1; 7 positions agree with TRBD2. J was trimmed by 4 bases and V by 3 bases; bases with no gene match: 6. CDR3 length: 15 residues. CDR3 coding DNA: TGTGCCAGCAGTTTGCTGGCTAGCGGATACAATGAGCAGTTCTTC. Amino acids: CASSLLASGYNEQFF.

The gene calls are TRBV6-4 and TRBJ1-1; 7 nucleotides align to TRBD1. Trimming cost V 3 bases and J 5 bases; bases outside gene matches: 6. The CDR3 runs to 14 residues. CDR1 and CDR2 from the germline V gene are MRHNA and SNTAGT. CDR3 protein: CASSEGGQLTEAFF. The DNA for the CDR3 is TGTGCCAGCAGTGAAGGGGGACAGTTAACTGAAGCTTTCTTT.

This clonotype has at least ten counts. This sequence joins TRBV7-3 and TRBJ2-1; 15 nucleotides agree with TRBD2. This CDR3 region has 16 residues. J gave up 7 bases and V 6 bases, and 7 bases lay outside the gene matches. The V gene's germline CDR1 is SGHTA and CDR2 FQGTGA. The CDR3 nucleotides read TGTGCCAGCAGTTCACCGGGACTAGCGGGGGGTAATGAGCAGTTCTTC. This translates into CASSSPGLAGGNEQFF.